Here is one TCR beta chain with its context. The data originate from a study of blood T cell repertoires in COVID-19. In the original analysis: Scientists estimated how many nucleated cells there were by amplifying reference gene primers. TCRdb keeps only in-frame clones here, not all; method: immunoSEQ multiplex PCR. V and J calls and clone size are as listed in that table; D and trimming were resolved from the DNA. Of 250,000 to 300,000 clones in the sample, 89% are singletons; the top ten hold less than 5%. Trimming at V came to 3 bases and at J to 10 bases, leaving 3 bases not matched to a gene. Per germline, CDR1 GTSNPN and CDR2 SVGIG (reference sequence). This CDR3 is built from 11 residues.

Sequenced sample: peripheral blood. This TCR came from a middle-aged woman who had recovered from COVID-19. The genes are TRBV30 and TRBJ2-1; 7 positions match TRBD2. The CDR3 DNA follows: TGTGCCTGGAGCCTCGGGGGGGAGCAGTTCTTC. Protein sequence: CAWSLGGEQFF. Variable domain in full (rest from reference TRBV30 and TRBJ2-1): SQTIHQWPATLVQPVGSPLSLECTVEGTSNPNLYWYRQAAGRGLQLLFYSVGIGQISSEVPQNLSASRPQDRQFILSSKKLLLSDSGFYLCAWSLGGEQFFGPGTRLTVL.